The source of this T cell receptor (beta chain) is a study of cytomegalovirus exposure and HLA in healthy donors. Whole-study context: A later analysis reported the roughly 130 validation repertoires used the same platform as the roughly 670 first-cohort repertoires.

Separate from the roughly 700-subject first cohort was the approximately 130-subject validation cohort, to which the donors belonged. Profiling relied on immunoSEQ multiplex PCR, and the TCRdb table lists in-frame clones only, not all of them. The sample holds about 95,000 clones; roughly 85% are singletons and the top ten take approximately 22%. This CDR3 comprises 15 residues. V lost 5 bases and J 2 bases, leaving 13 bases between the germline ends. Per germline, CDR1 SGHNT and CDR2 YENEEA. Regarding the study as a whole: The classifier reportedly diagnosed cytomegalovirus status with high sensitivity and specificity. TCR beta chains numbering more than 150 were designated cytomegalovirus-associated.

Of note for this clone: Its target is unknown.

The V call is TRBV11-3, the J call TRBJ2-1; tentatively, D is TRBD2 (6 bases). This TCR was recovered from a young man in good health and CMV-seropositive. Input material: PBMCs. CDR3 nucleotides: TGTGCCAGCAGCCCCGGGGGAAGGACCTACAATGAGCAGTTCTTC. Protein sequence: CASSPGGRTYNEQFF.